The next 19 T cell receptor beta chains were all read from a single sample in a study of blood T cell repertoires in COVID-19. The table came from immunoSEQ multiplex PCR; TCRdb's copy has only in-frame clones and leaves some out. The repertoire consists of about 430,000 clones, with 70% to 90% occurring once and the leading ten covering less than 0.95%. Material for sequencing was peripheral blood. The source is a man between 18 and 29 years old with COVID-19, enrolled during active disease.

This chain uses TRBV19 with TRBJ2-2, with 10 bases identical to TRBD1. The CDR3 is made up of 14 amino acids. V trimming: 8 bases; J trimming: 5 bases; junction bases outside the gene matches: 5. The germline V gene has CDR1 LNHDA and CDR2 SQIVND (reference sequence). DNA of the CDR3: TGTGCCAGTCGCCGGGGACAGGGGACCGGGGAGCTGTTTTTT. Translated: CASRRGQGTGELFF.

The chain carries TRBV6-4 and TRBJ1-6; tentatively, D is TRBD1 (6 bases). Looked up from germline, CDR1 is MRHNA and CDR2 is SNTAGT. This CDR3 spans 16 amino acids. V was trimmed by 11 bases and J by 0 bases, leaving 17 bases between them. The CDR3 loop reads CAPTEGGRSYNSPLHF. Here the CDR3 DNA reads TGTGCCCCAACCGAGGGGGGGCGCTCCTATAATTCACCCCTCCACTTT.

The chain carries TRBV2 and TRBJ2-5, with 9 bases identical to TRBD2. Trimming took 3 bases from V and 0 from J; bases not matched to a gene: 5. Germline V gives CDR1 SNHLY, CDR2 FYNNEI. The CDR3 loop spans 16 amino acids. This chain's CDR3 is CASSDGASGNQETQYF. The CDR3, as DNA: TGTGCCAGCAGTGACGGCGCTAGCGGGAACCAAGAGACCCAGTACTTC.

The chain recombines TRBV5-1 with TRBJ2-1, with 9 positions matching TRBD2. This CDR3 region has 14 residues. Germline CDR1 and CDR2: SGHRS and YFSETQ. Losses at the gene ends were 0 bases for V and 10 bases for J; bases not matched to a gene: 5. The DNA of the CDR3 is TGCGCCAGCAGCTTGGATGTAGCGGGGGACGAGCAGTTCTTC. It translates to CASSLDVAGDEQFF.

The rearrangement joins TRBV5-1 to TRBJ1-1; D is possibly TRBD1 (5 bases). The V and J ends lost 7 bases and 0 bases respectively, with 10 bases between them. The CDR3 length is 13 residues. From germline, CDR1 is SGHRS and CDR2 YFSETQ. The CDR3 loop is CASSGGLNTEAFF. CDR3 DNA sequence: TGCGCCAGCTCGGGGGGACTGAACACTGAAGCTTTCTTT.

The chain is built from TRBV11-3 and TRBJ2-7, with 7 bases lining up with TRBD1. V was clipped by 5 bases and J by 6 bases; unmatched bases: 7. Germline values: CDR1 SGHNT, CDR2 YENEEA. This CDR3 spans 13 amino acids. The CDR3 nucleotides are TGTGCCAGCAGCCGAACGACAGGGACCGAGCAGTACTTC. Protein sequence: CASSRTTGTEQYF.

The chain joins TRBV28 to TRBJ1-5, with 7 bases fitting TRBD1. There are 15 residues in the CDR3. The V gene end was trimmed by 3 bases and the J gene end by 6 bases; junction bases not matched to a gene: 8. Germline V gene lookup returns CDR1 MDHEN and CDR2 SYDVKM. For the CDR3, the DNA is TGTGCCAGCAGTTTGAGTCCAGGGGGAAGTCAGCCCCAGCATTTT. This gives the protein CASSLSPGGSQPQHF.

This clone was observed a few times. The J gene is TRBJ1-1, the V gene TRBV3-1 (or the pseudogene TRBV3-2); D possibly corresponds to TRBD1 (6 bases). Germline V CDR1 and CDR2: LGHDT, YNNKEL (reference sequence). The CDR3 is 14 amino acids. Trimming left V 4 bases short and J 1 base short, with 10 bases between. The CDR3 sequence is CASSPGEGNTEAFF. The DNA for the CDR3 is TGTGCCAGCAGCCCAGGGGAGGGGAACACTGAAGCTTTCTTT.

The rearrangement joins TRBV5-4 to TRBJ2-3; 9 positions agree with TRBD1. This CDR3 spans 14 amino acids. Trimming at V came to 3 bases and at J to 9 bases, leaving 8 bases not matched to a gene. Germline V gene lookup returns CDR1 SGHNT and CDR2 YYREEE (reference sequence). The CDR3 region has the DNA TGTGCCAGCAGCTCTCCGGGACAGGGTAAAACGCAGTATTTT. Amino acid sequence: CASSSPGQGKTQYF.

The CDR3 DNA follows: TGTGCCAGTAGTATGAGGTTGGGGAGCTCCTACGAGCAGTACTTC. Its protein product is CASSMRLGSSYEQYF. The V and J genes are TRBV19 and TRBJ2-7, with D perhaps TRBD2 (5 bases). The germline gives CDR1 LNHDA, CDR2 SQIVND (reference sequence). V was shortened by 3 bases and J by 0 bases, with 12 bases between the two germline ends. The CDR3 extends over 15 amino acids.

The chain has TRBV6-5 and TRBJ1-1, with D unclear. The CDR3 is 15 amino acids. Germline V gene data show CDR1 as MNHEY and CDR2 as SVGAGI. V was clipped by 0 bases and J by 4 bases, with 12 bases between them. The CDR3 loop reads CASSYSLQVLTEAFF. DNA of the CDR3: TGTGCCAGCAGTTACTCTCTCCAGGTTCTCACTGAAGCTTTCTTT.

The chain uses TRBV12-3 or TRBV12-4 and TRBJ2-7; 10 bases fit TRBD2. With 4 bases clipped from V and 6 bases from J, the junction kept 3 bases outside the gene matches. This CDR3 is 13 amino acids long. The CDR3 here is CASSSRLAGEQYF. DNA for the CDR3: TGTGCCAGCAGTTCGAGACTAGCGGGCGAGCAGTACTTC.

The chain couples TRBV5-8 to TRBJ2-5; 8 bases line up with TRBD1. The CDR3 consists of 15 residues. Germline CDR1 reads SGHTS; CDR2 reads YDEGEE. The junction had 8 bases not matched to a gene; V was cut back by 2 bases and J by 5 bases. This CDR3 is CASSFRQGMMETQYF. In nucleotides, the CDR3 is TGTGCCAGCAGCTTTAGACAGGGGATGATGGAGACCCAGTACTTC.

V is TRBV2 and J is TRBJ1-1; 9 bases map to TRBD1. Germline V gene data show CDR1 as SNHLY and CDR2 as FYNNEI. The CDR3 runs 14 residues. Trimming cost V 8 bases and J 4 bases; bases outside gene matches: 8. The CDR3 bases are TGTGCCAGCGGACTACAGGGGGCAGTCACTGAAGCTTTCTTT. This translates into CASGLQGAVTEAFF.

The chain joins TRBV28 to TRBJ2-6; D might be TRBD1 (6 bases). Germline values: CDR1 MDHEN, CDR2 SYDVKM. The CDR3 consists of 19 residues. V lost 1 base to trimming and J lost 0 bases, with 16 bases between them. In DNA form, the CDR3 reads TGTGCCAGCAGTTTATTATCGGGCAGGGGCAGCTCTGGGGCCAACGTCCTGACTTTC. Protein: CASSLLSGRGSSGANVLTF.

This clone appeared once. V usage is TRBV19 and J usage is TRBJ2-1; D possibly corresponds to TRBD2 (5 bases). The CDR3 is made up of 14 amino acids. Looked up from germline, CDR1 is LNHDA and CDR2 is SQIVND (reference sequence). Trimming shortened V by 1 base and J by 5 bases, and 9 bases separated the two germline ends. The CDR3 reads CASSIAGRNNEQFF. CDR3 coding DNA: TGTGCCAGTAGTATAGCGGGAAGAAACAATGAGCAGTTCTTC.

The rearrangement links TRBV29-1 to TRBJ1-5, with a tentative D call TRBD1 (5 bases). The length of the CDR3 is 14 residues. The germline V and J ends were trimmed by 6 bases and 4 bases, with 16 bases remaining between them. Germline-derived CDR1 and CDR2 are SQVTM and ANQGSEA. This CDR3 is CSVSVAGLNQPQHF. The CDR3 DNA sequence: TGCAGCGTGAGTGTTGCAGGGCTAAATCAGCCCCAGCATTTT.

CDR3 region: CASSFGQGPTYEQYF. The CDR3 DNA sequence: TGTGCCAGCAGCTTCGGACAGGGGCCCACCTACGAGCAGTACTTC. The chain links TRBV7-7 to TRBJ2-7; 9 nucleotides line up with TRBD1. The trim removed 3 bases at V and 2 bases at J, leaving 5 bases unmatched. This CDR3 has 15 residues. Germline loops: CDR1 SSHAT, CDR2 FNYEAQ (reference sequence).

The chain couples TRBV24-1 to TRBJ1-2; D call uncertain. Deletions cut 2 bases from V and 5 bases from J, with 17 bases between. This CDR3 contains 16 residues. CDR1 KGHDR and CDR2 SFDVKD come from the germline V gene. CDR3 nucleotides: TGTGCCACCAGTGATTCCAGCGTTTGGGGAGGTTATGGCTACACCTTC. Its protein product is CATSDSSVWGGYGYTF.